This TCR beta chain was identified in a study of metastatic and nonmetastatic thyroid tumors. Study overall: Across peripheral blood and tumor or nodule tissue samples taken from malignant and benign thyroid patients, the repertoires were compared with one another.

Notes on the study in general: It was reported that TCR beta diversity was significantly higher in malignant thyroid tumors than benign nodules, in blood and tumor.

At least ten counts were recorded for this clone. Its antigen is unknown. All patients were treatment-naive before thyroid surgery. As handled by the study authors: Clinicopathological groups supplied CDR3 differences that were used to build a distant-metastasis classifier for papillary thyroid cancer. TCRdb used MiXCR to call clones anew from the PCR reads. These V and J calls rely on TCRdb rather than the paper's analysis. The sample lists over 35,000 clones; 17% were seen once. Germline trimming cut 0 bases from V and 7 bases from J; bases unmatched to any gene: 2. The germline gives CDR1 SGHAT, CDR2 FQNNGV. The length of the CDR3 is 15 residues.

This TCR was recovered from a female donor with papillary thyroid cancer or a benign thyroid nodule (not recorded which). Some clones in this sample may be carry-over from other donors' samples. Specimen: tumor tissue. The rearrangement joins TRBV11-2 to TRBJ1-6, with 8 bases fitting TRBD1. The CDR3 region is CASSLDWTGNSPLHF. The CDR3 DNA sequence: TGTGCCAGCAGCTTAGATTGGACAGGGAATTCACCCCTCCACTTT.